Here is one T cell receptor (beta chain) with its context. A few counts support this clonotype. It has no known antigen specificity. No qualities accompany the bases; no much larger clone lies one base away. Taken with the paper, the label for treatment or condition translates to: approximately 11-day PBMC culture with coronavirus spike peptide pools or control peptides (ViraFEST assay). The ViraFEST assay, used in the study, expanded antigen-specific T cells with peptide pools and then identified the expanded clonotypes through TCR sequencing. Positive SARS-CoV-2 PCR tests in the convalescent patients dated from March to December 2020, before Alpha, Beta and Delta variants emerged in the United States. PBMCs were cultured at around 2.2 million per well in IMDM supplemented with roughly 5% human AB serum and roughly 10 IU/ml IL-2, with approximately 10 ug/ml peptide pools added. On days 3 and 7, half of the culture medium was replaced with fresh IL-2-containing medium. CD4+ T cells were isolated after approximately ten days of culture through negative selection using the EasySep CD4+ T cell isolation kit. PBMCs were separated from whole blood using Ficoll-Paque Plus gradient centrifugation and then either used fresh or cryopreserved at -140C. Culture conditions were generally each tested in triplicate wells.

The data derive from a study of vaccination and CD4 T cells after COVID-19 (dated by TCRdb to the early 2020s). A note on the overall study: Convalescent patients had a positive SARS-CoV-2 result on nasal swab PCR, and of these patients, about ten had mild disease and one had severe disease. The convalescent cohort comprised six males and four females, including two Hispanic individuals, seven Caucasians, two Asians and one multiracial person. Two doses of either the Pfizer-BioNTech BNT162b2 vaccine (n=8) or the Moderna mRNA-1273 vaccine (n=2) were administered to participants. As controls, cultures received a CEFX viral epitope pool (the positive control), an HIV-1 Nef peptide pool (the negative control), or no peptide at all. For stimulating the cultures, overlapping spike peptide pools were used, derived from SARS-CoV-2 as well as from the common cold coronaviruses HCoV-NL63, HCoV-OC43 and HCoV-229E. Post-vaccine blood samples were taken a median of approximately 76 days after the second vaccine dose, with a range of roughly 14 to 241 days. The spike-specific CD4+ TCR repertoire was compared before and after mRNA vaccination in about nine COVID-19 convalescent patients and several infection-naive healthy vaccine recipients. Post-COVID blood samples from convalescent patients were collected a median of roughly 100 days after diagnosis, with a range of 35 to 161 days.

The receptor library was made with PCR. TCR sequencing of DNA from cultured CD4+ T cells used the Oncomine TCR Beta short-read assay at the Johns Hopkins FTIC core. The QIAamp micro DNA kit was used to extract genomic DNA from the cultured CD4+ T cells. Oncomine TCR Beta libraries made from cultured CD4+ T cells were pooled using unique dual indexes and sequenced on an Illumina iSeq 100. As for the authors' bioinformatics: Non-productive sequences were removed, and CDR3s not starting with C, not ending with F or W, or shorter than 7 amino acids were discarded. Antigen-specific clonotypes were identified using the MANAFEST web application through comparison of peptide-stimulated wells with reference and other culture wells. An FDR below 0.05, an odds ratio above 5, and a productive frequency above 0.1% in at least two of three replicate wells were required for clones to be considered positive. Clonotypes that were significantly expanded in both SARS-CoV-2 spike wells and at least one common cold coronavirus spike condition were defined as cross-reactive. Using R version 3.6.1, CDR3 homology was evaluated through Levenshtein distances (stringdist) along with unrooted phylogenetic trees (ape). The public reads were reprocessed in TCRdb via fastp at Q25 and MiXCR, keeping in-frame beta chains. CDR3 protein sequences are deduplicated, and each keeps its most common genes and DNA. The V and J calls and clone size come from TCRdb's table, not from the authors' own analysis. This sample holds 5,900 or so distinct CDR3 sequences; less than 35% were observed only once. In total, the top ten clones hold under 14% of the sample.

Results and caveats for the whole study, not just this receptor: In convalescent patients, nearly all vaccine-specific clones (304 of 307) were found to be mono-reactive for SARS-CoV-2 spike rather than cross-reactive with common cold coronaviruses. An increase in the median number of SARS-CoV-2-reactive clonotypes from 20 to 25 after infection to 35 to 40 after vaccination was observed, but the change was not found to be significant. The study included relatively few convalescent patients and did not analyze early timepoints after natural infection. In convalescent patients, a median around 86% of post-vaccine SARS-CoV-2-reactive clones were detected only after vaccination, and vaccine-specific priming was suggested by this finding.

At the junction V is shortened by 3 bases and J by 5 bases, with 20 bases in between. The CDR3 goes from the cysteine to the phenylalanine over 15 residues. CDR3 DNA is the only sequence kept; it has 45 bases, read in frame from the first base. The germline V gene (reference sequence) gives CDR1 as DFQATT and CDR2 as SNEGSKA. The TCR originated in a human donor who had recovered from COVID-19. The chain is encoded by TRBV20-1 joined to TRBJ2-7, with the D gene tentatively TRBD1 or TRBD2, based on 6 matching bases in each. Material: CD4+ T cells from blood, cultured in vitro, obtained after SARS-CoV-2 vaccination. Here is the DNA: TGCAGTGCTAGGGAGGTACAGGGTACGGGGGACGAGCAGTACTTC. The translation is CSAREVQGTGDEQYF.